This is a list of T cell receptor beta chains from one sample in a study of blood T cells in healthy people across ages. A single record per CDR3 protein comes from TCRdb applying MiXCR to the 5' RACE reads. The repertoire holds about 780,000 distinct CDR3 sequences, with 20% to 30% as singletons. These data were also filed under a second study, of T cells of mothers and their children.

Sequenced input: blood. Receptors originate from a boy younger than 18 in good health. CDR3s include the opening cysteine and the closing phenylalanine or tryptophan. Fields, in order: J gene, V gene, CDR3 protein.

>TRBJ2-7|TRBV7-9
CASSQLTYERYF
>TRBJ1-1|TRBV12-3/TRBV12-4
CASSYTGRGTEAFF
>TRBJ1-3|TRBV20-1
CSAISSWSIYF
>TRBJ2-7|TRBV6-1
CASRLGQEIYEQYF
>TRBJ1-2|TRBV7-3
CASSLSPGHYGYTF
>TRBJ2-7|TRBV12-3/TRBV12-4
CASSPTVGGHEQYF
>TRBJ1-4|TRBV7-9
CASRGGLNRGTTNEKLFF
>TRBJ1-4|TRBV27
CASSRIGQGWQKLFF
>TRBJ1-2|TRBV3-1
CASSQRQEFYGYTF
>TRBJ2-5|TRBV20-1
CSARRQGQETQHF
>TRBJ2-7|TRBV5-5
CASSLGALTGGSYEQYF
>TRBJ2-2|TRBV29-1
CSVEKGPTGELFF
>TRBJ1-2|TRBV6-1
CASSDQDHYGYTF
>-|TRBV13
CASSRGRGDYNEQFF
>TRBJ1-3|TRBV28
CASSLSFNRLSGNTIYF
>TRBJ2-1|TRBV18
CASSPGDRAYNEQFF